These 20 T cell receptor beta chains share one sample of origin, sequenced in a study of blood T cell repertoires in COVID-19. Assay: immunoSEQ multiplex PCR; the TCRdb copy retains only in-frame clones and omits some. The sample has roughly 150,000 clones; less than 90% are singletons. The sample was peripheral blood. The receptors stem from a woman between 70 and 85 years old with acute or convalescent COVID-19.

The rearrangement joins TRBV20-1 to TRBJ1-2; 10 nucleotides match TRBD1. Germline V gene sequence: CDR1 DFQATT, CDR2 SNEGSKA (reference sequence). Trimming took 7 bases from V and 4 from J; bases not matched to a gene: 0. CDR3 length equals 11 residues. The CDR3 sequence is CSGTGGYGYTF. CDR3 DNA sequence: TGCAGTGGGACAGGGGGCTATGGCTACACCTTC.

CDR3 bases: TGCGCCAGCTCCCCGACGCCGGGGGAGTCCTCCCATGAGCAGTTCTTC. Protein: CASSPTPGESSHEQFF. V is TRBV4-1 and J is TRBJ2-1, with D possibly TRBD2 on 6 matching bases. This CDR3 is 16 amino acids long. CDR1 is MGHRA, CDR2 YSYEKL, per germline. With 8 bases removed from V and 8 bases from J, the gap between germline ends came to 25 bases.

The chain has TRBV11-2 and TRBJ2-7; 7 bases match TRBD2. V shed 7 bases, J shed 4 bases, and the junction held 10 bases outside the gene matches. The CDR3 length is 14 residues. Germline CDR1 reads SGHAT; CDR2 reads FQNNGV. CDR3 protein: CASKPSSGEYEQYF. CDR3 sequence (DNA): TGTGCCAGCAAACCCTCTAGCGGAGAATACGAGCAGTACTTC.

The sample holds a few counts of this clone. V and J are TRBV18 and TRBJ2-7; 10 nucleotides agree with TRBD2. The CDR3 consists of 19 residues. Losses at the gene ends were 1 base for V and 0 bases for J; bases not matched to a gene: 12. CDR1 is KGHSH, CDR2 LQKENI, per germline. CDR3 nucleotides: TGTGCCAGCTCACCACGTGTACTAGCGGGGCCCATTAGCTCCTACGAGCAGTACGTC. Translating gives CASSPRVLAGPISSYEQYV.

J is TRBJ1-4 and V is TRBV2; TRBD1 matches at 7 bases. The CDR3 is 15 amino acids. The trim removed 5 bases at V and 4 bases at J, leaving 7 bases unmatched. Germline V lookup: CDR1 SNHLY, CDR2 FYNNEI. The DNA for the CDR3 is TGTGCCAGCAGTCCCGGACAGGCCAATAATGAAAAACTGTTTTTT. Its protein is CASSPGQANNEKLFF.

This clone has only one observation. V gene TRBV7-8 combines with J gene TRBJ1-5; a possible D gene is TRBD1 (5 bases). Trimming removed 2 bases from V and 0 bases from J, with 11 bases in between. CDR3 length equals 16 residues. Germline V CDR1 and CDR2: SGHVS, FQNEAQ. In DNA form, the CDR3 reads TGTGCCAGCAGCTTAAGGGACTGGTATAGCAATCAGCCCCAGCATTTT. Its translation: CASSLRDWYSNQPQHF. Variable domain in full (rest from reference TRBV7-8 and TRBJ1-5): GAGVSQSPRYKVAKRGQDVALRCDPISGHVSLFWYQQALGQGPEFLTYFQNEAQLDKSGLPSDRFFAERPEGSVSTLKIQRTQQEDSAVYLCASSLRDWYSNQPQHFGDGTRLSIL.

The chain has TRBV7-3 and TRBJ1-2, with unresolved D. This CDR3 comprises 13 residues. V gave up 5 bases and J gave up 2 bases, with 9 bases separating them. CDR1 is SGHTA, CDR2 FQGTGA, per germline. CDR3 amino acids: CASSPDGNYGYTF. The CDR3 coding sequence is TGTGCCAGCAGCCCCGACGGGAACTATGGCTACACCTTC. Looking up the rest from reference TRBV7-3 and TRBJ1-2 gives the full variable domain: GAGVSQTPSNKVTEKGKYVELRCDPISGHTALYWYRQSLGQGPEFLIYFQGTGAADDSGLPNDRFFAVRPEGSVSTLKIQRTERGDSAVYLCASSPDGNYGYTFGSGTRLTVV.

V is TRBV2 and J is TRBJ2-1, with 8 bases that match TRBD2. V dropped 8 bases and J dropped 4; count of bases not matched to a gene: 13. This CDR3 is 16 amino acids long. CDR1 SNHLY and CDR2 FYNNEI come from the germline V gene. The CDR3 coding sequence is TGTGCCAGCCCTCCCTCGGGGGGGCTCAGGTACAATGAGCAGTTCTTC. Its translation: CASPPSGGLRYNEQFF.

V usage is TRBV7-8 and J usage is TRBJ1-3, with D possibly matching TRBD1 (6 bases). Trimming removed 5 bases from V and 0 bases from J, with 20 bases in between. The CDR3 runs 18 residues. CDR1 and CDR2 (germline): SGHVS, FQNEAQ. The CDR3 DNA is TGTGCCAGCAGCCGCGAAATGACAGGTCCTCTCTCTGGAAACACCATATATTTT. Translating it yields CASSREMTGPLSGNTIYF.

The chain uses TRBV2 and TRBJ2-1; 9 bases match TRBD2. There are 14 residues in the CDR3. V gave up 7 bases and J gave up 6 bases; unmatched junction bases: 7. Germline values: CDR1 SNHLY, CDR2 FYNNEI. The CDR3 DNA follows: TGTGCCAGCATTCCGGGACTAGCAGGCAATGAGCAGTTCTTC. It specifies CASIPGLAGNEQFF.

The J gene is TRBJ2-7, the V gene TRBV6-5; 7 bases agree with TRBD1. J gave up 2 bases and V 2 bases, and 9 bases lay outside the gene matches. Germline V gene data show CDR1 as MNHEY and CDR2 as SVGAGI. This CDR3 contains 16 residues. In DNA form, the CDR3 reads TGTGCCAGCAGTTACGGGCCGCAGGGACAGACCTACGAGCAGTACTTC. Translating gives CASSYGPQGQTYEQYF.

The genes are TRBV13 and TRBJ2-3, with D maybe TRBD2 (5 bases). CDR3 length: 15 amino acids. Germline V gene sequence: CDR1 PRHDT, CDR2 FYEKMQ (reference sequence). V dropped 2 bases and J dropped 2 bases, with 11 bases sitting between them. The CDR3 sequence: CASSLTDYTTDTQYF. The CDR3 nucleotides read TGTGCCAGCAGCTTAACTGACTACACCACAGATACGCAGTATTTT.

The chain recombines TRBV14 with TRBJ1-2, with D unresolved. CDR1 and CDR2 from the germline V gene are SGHDN and FVKESK. V was pared by 6 bases and J by 6 bases, with 14 bases between. The CDR3 length is 13 residues. This CDR3 is CASSGQFLDGYTF. CDR3 DNA: TGTGCCAGCAGTGGGCAGTTTTTGGATGGCTACACCTTC.

The chain has TRBV2 and TRBJ2-1, with TRBD2 identical over 9 bases. Germline lookup yields CDR1 SNHLY and CDR2 FYNNEI. The CDR3 spans 15 residues. V dropped 1 base and J dropped 2; count of bases not matched to a gene: 0. The CDR3 reads CASSEGGGAYNEQFF. The CDR3 DNA is TGTGCCAGCAGTGAAGGCGGGGGGGCCTACAATGAGCAGTTCTTC.

The gene calls are TRBV5-1 and TRBJ2-3; 10 positions match TRBD2. The germline gives CDR1 SGHRS, CDR2 YFSETQ. The CDR3 length is 15 residues. V was clipped by 0 bases and J by 6 bases; unmatched bases: 4. CDR3 coding DNA: TGCGCCAGCAGCTTGGGTCTAGCGGGGGTGGATACGCAGTATTTT. Protein product: CASSLGLAGVDTQYF.

The chain recombines TRBV7-9 with TRBJ1-4, with unresolved D. Germline CDR1 reads SEHNR; CDR2 reads FQNEAQ (reference sequence). CDR3 length: 16 amino acids. With 5 bases removed from V and 0 bases from J, the gap between germline ends came to 13 bases. CDR3 sequence (DNA): TGTGCCAGCAGCCGCGGCCCTCCCTCAACTAATGAAAAACTGTTTTTT. It is translated as CASSRGPPSTNEKLFF.

The gene calls are TRBV12-3 or TRBV12-4 and TRBJ1-1, with D possibly matching TRBD1 (5 bases). The CDR3 loop spans 13 amino acids. The V gene lost 2 bases and the J gene lost 10 bases, with 14 bases spanning the gap. In DNA form, the CDR3 reads TGTGCCAGCAGTTTATCGGTTGGGGCTAGAGCTTTCTTT. Its protein is CASSLSVGARAFF.

The genes are TRBV9 and TRBJ2-1; 11 bases match TRBD2. With 3 bases clipped from V and 0 bases from J, the junction kept 2 bases outside the gene matches. The germline gives CDR1 SGDLS, CDR2 YYNGEE. The CDR3 spans 16 residues. The CDR3 is CASSGTSGGSYNEQFF. CDR3 bases: TGTGCCAGCAGCGGAACTAGCGGGGGCTCCTACAATGAGCAGTTCTTC.

This clone was observed a few times. The chain employs TRBV6-2 or TRBV6-3 and TRBJ1-5; 9 bases are shared with TRBD1. V shed 5 bases, J shed 11 bases, and the junction held 10 bases outside the gene matches. There are 14 residues in the CDR3. In germline, CDR1 is MNHEY, CDR2 SVGEGT. CDR3 residues: CASSGQGPIGAQHF. As DNA, the CDR3 is TGTGCCAGCAGTGGACAGGGGCCTATTGGTGCCCAGCATTTT.

The rearrangement uses TRBV7-2 and TRBJ2-7; D not certain. V lost 6 bases and J lost 4, with 19 bases in between. From germline, CDR1 is SGHTA and CDR2 FQGNSA. This CDR3 is 15 amino acids long. The CDR3, as DNA: TGTGCCAGCAGTCCGACCGGCGCTCCGAGGTACGAGCAGTACTTC. Its protein product is CASSPTGAPRYEQYF. Together with reference TRBV7-2 and TRBJ2-7, the CDR3 gives the full variable domain: GAGVSQSPSNKVTEKGKDVELRCDPISGHTALYWYRQSLGQGLEFLIYFQGNSAPDKSGLPSDRFSAERTGGSVSTLTIQRTQQEDSAVYLCASSPTGAPRYEQYFGPGTRLTVT.